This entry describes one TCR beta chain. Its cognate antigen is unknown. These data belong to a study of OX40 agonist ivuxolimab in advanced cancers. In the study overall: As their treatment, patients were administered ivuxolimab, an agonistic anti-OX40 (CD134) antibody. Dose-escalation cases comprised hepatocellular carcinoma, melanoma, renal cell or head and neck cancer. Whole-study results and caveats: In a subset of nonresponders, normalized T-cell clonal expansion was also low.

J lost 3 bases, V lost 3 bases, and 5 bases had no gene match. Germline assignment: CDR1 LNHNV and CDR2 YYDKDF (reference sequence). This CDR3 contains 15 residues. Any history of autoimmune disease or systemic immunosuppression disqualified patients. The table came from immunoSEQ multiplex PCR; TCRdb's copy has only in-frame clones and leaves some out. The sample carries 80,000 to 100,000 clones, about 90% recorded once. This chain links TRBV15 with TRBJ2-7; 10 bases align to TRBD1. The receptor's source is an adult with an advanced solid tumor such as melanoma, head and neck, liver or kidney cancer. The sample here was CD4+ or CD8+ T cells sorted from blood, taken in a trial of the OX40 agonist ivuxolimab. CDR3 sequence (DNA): TGTGCCACCAGCAGGCGAGGGACAGGGGTCTACGAGCAGTACTTC. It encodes CATSRRGTGVYEQYF.